Shown below are 5 T cell receptor beta chains from a single sample sequenced in a study of T cells expressing NK-cell markers. Following a re-call of the 5' RACE reads, TCRdb has one entry per CDR3 protein and lacks DNA. The specimen's table records about 460,000 distinct CDR3 sequences. Sequencing used blood T cells: a sorted CD56 or NKG2C T cell subset, CD4+ or CD8+ T cells, or bulk PBMC T cells (not recorded which). These receptors were taken from a woman in her forties or fifties in good health.

The V call is TRBV7-2, the J call TRBJ2-7; TCRdb proposes TRBD1, but this gene call is untestable without DNA. Germline lookup yields CDR1 SGHTA and CDR2 FQGNSA. The CDR3 has 12 amino acids. CDR3 in amino acids: CASSLVTQGQYF.

This chain joins TRBV20-1 and TRBJ2-5; TCRdb lists TRBD1, though no DNA is available to test this call. Germline CDR1 and CDR2: DFQATT and SNEGSKA (reference sequence). CDR3 length: 11 amino acids. The CDR3 loop reads CSAGTVGTQYF.

This chain links TRBV5-6 with TRBJ2-1; TCRdb's D gene call, TRBD2, goes unchecked for lack of DNA. The germline V gene has CDR1 SGHDT and CDR2 YYEEEE. CDR3 size: 18 residues. The CDR3 sequence: CASSPIQAGGGSYNEQFF.

The chain joins TRBV12-3 or TRBV12-4 to TRBJ2-5; TCRdb picks TRBD2, but there is no DNA to check that call. This CDR3 comprises 15 residues. The CDR3 loop reads CASSFGWAKQETQYF.

The CDR3 region is CASSEKQGAGDTEAFF. The V gene is TRBV9, the J gene TRBJ1-1; TCRdb reports TRBD1, a call that lacks DNA to check it against. The CDR3 covers 16 residues. Germline CDR1 is SGDLS and CDR2 is YYNGEE.